This T cell receptor (beta chain) was observed in a study of shared clonotypes between healthy human individuals. TCRdb keeps only in-frame clones here, not all; method: immunoSEQ multiplex PCR. The sample holds about 1.5 million clones, approximately 98% seen once. The CDR3 loop spans 15 amino acids. Trimming removed 3 bases at V and 9 bases at J, with 18 bases between. Germline V gene data show CDR1 as LNHDA and CDR2 as SQIVND (reference sequence). Sequenced material: naive CD4+ T cells sorted from blood. The subset was: CD45RA+ positively selected. This TCR came from a man aged 25-40 years in good health. The chain employs TRBV19 and TRBJ2-1; D ambiguous. The CDR3, as DNA: TGTGCCAGTAGTATTGGGAAAGATTACGTGGGTGAGCAGTTCTTC. Encoded protein: CASSIGKDYVGEQFF. Using reference TRBV19 and TRBJ2-1 for the parts outside the CDR3, the full variable domain is DGGITQSPKYLFRKEGQNVTLSCEQNLNHDAMYWYRQDPGQGLRLIYYSQIVNDFQKGDIAEGYSVSREKKESFPLTVTSAQKNPTAFYLCASSIGKDYVGEQFFGPGTRLTVL.